Described below is a single T cell receptor beta chain sequence and its context. This sample was included in a study of blood T cell repertoires in COVID-19. Overall study context: Sites in the United States, Italy and Spain provided acute and convalescent COVID-19 samples. T cells, B-cell-depleted T cells, or PBMCs supplied cDNA or gDNA.

In the source study's methods: Reference gene primers were amplified, and this amplification served to estimate nucleated cell counts. Method: immunoSEQ multiplex PCR; TCRdb's copy keeps in-frame clones and lacks some. V, J and clone size reflect that table, while D and trimming were determined from the DNA. The data contain around 16,000 clones, roughly 89% of them singletons. The TCR sequence derives from a man in his sixties with acute or convalescent COVID-19. Sample: peripheral blood.

Here the CDR3 DNA reads TGTGCCAGCAGCAGGGGACAGGAGTACGAGCAGTACTTC. Translating it yields CASSRGQEYEQYF. V gene TRBV5-4 combines with J gene TRBJ2-7; 8 nucleotides match TRBD1. The germline CDR1 and CDR2 sequences are SGHNT and YYREEE (reference sequence). The CDR3 runs to 13 residues. V trimming: 4 bases; J trimming: 4 bases; junction bases outside the gene matches: 4.